This TCR beta chain was found in a study of blood T cells in healthy people across ages. The overall study: About one barcoded beta molecule per two T cells was the capture yield of template switching. General study findings and limits: Long-lived donors exceeded aged donors in naive CD4+ cells and diversity.

To note about this clonotype: Its antigen is undetermined.

Each donor gave roughly 9.8 milliliters of peripheral blood. It was with a sample-barcoded 5' primer and a J-beta primer mix that a second PCR of about 6 to 12 cycles was run. TCRdb redid the calling of the 5' RACE reads with MiXCR, one entry per CDR3 protein. The sample yields 1,800,000 or so distinct CDR3 sequences, roughly 43% seen once. Trimming left V 3 bases short and J 5 bases short, with 14 bases between. The CDR3 has 15 residues. The sequence was obtained from a human donor in good health. The sample comprised blood. The V call is TRBV12-3 or TRBV12-4, the J call TRBJ2-1; D possibly matches TRBD1 or TRBD2 (5 bases each). For the CDR3, the DNA is TGTGCCAGCAGTTTGACGGGGCGGTTACACAATGAGCAGTTCTTC. Protein sequence: CASSLTGRLHNEQFF.